The present entry profiles one TCR beta chain with its context. The data are from a study of cytotoxic CD8 clonotypes in ibrutinib-treated CLL. This CDR3 is 13 amino acids long. The J segment lost 3 bases and the V segment lost 9 bases, leaving 5 bases of the junction unmatched. The germline gives CDR1 MNHEY, CDR2 SMNVEV (reference sequence). Here immunoSEQ multiplex PCR was the method, and the copy in TCRdb shows in-frame clones only, minus some. The sample lists tens of thousands of clones, roughly 45% seen once, with about 20% in the top ten. Sequencing was performed on PBMCs, taken before ibrutinib treatment. This sequence was found in a human donor with chronic lymphocytic leukemia. The genes are TRBV27 and TRBJ1-5; 7 nucleotides match TRBD1. CDR3 nucleotides: TGTGCCAGTATCGACAGGGACAATCAGCCCCAGCATTTT. It specifies CASIDRDNQPQHF.